What follows are 6 T cell receptor beta chains derived from one specimen sequenced in a study of T cell responses to AZD1222 COVID-19 vaccine. TCRdb keeps only in-frame clones here, not all; method: immunoSEQ multiplex PCR. The sample has approximately 180,000 clones; less than 90% are singletons. Sample: peripheral blood, taken on day 0 of AZD1222 vaccination. Source of these receptors: an adult in good health.

Only a few counts were recorded for this clone. The genes are TRBV19 and TRBJ2-5, with D possibly TRBD2 on 5 matching bases. Germline V gene lookup returns CDR1 LNHDA and CDR2 SQIVND (reference sequence). V lost 5 bases and J lost 1, with 14 bases in between. This CDR3 comprises 15 residues. The chain's CDR3 is CASSHFRRTQETQYF. The CDR3 DNA is TGTGCCAGTAGTCACTTCAGGAGGACCCAAGAGACCCAGTACTTC.

The V call is TRBV20-1, the J call TRBJ1-4; the D gene is possibly TRBD1 (5 bases). The V and J ends lost 3 bases and 3 bases respectively, with 20 bases between them. CDR1 and CDR2 (germline): DFQATT, SNEGSKA (reference sequence). The CDR3 spans 17 residues. Here the CDR3 reads CSASDDSKRPSNEKLFF. CDR3 DNA: TGCAGTGCTAGTGATGACAGTAAACGCCCTTCTAATGAAAAACTGTTTTTT.

J is TRBJ2-7 and V is TRBV11-1, with TRBD2 as a possible D gene (5 bases). Germline CDR1 and CDR2: SGHAT and FQDESV (reference sequence). The V end lost 11 bases, the J end lost 5 bases, and 13 bases lay between the germline ends. The CDR3 is made up of 11 amino acids. The CDR3 sequence is CAAGVGDEQYF. CDR3 DNA: TGTGCCGCTGGGGTCGGGGACGAGCAGTACTTC.

The chain has TRBV7-3 and TRBJ2-1, with 7 positions matching TRBD2. V shed 0 bases and J 4 bases; nucleotides not matched to a gene: 6. There are 16 residues in the CDR3. CDR1 and CDR2 (germline): SGHTA, FQGTGA. The CDR3 DNA reads TGTGCCAGCAGCTTAACTGGGTCCGGGGGGTACAATGAGCAGTTCTTC. It is translated as CASSLTGSGGYNEQFF.

J is TRBJ1-1 and V is TRBV19; D remains ambiguous. This CDR3 has 13 residues. Germline V gene lookup returns CDR1 LNHDA and CDR2 SQIVND (reference sequence). V was clipped by 4 bases and J by 1 base, with 7 bases between them. The CDR3 DNA reads TGTGCCAGTAGTACCGTGCGGAACACTGAAGCTTTCTTT. This codes for CASSTVRNTEAFF.

The chain uses TRBV19 and TRBJ2-1, with 7 bases aligning to TRBD1. The germline V gene has CDR1 LNHDA and CDR2 SQIVND (reference sequence). The CDR3 consists of 16 residues. The trim removed 2 bases at V and 2 bases at J, leaving 6 bases unmatched. The CDR3 DNA reads TGTGCCAGTAGTATAAGGGGGCGAGGGGCCTACAATGAGCAGTTCTTC. This sequence encodes CASSIRGRGAYNEQFF.